Below, 13 T cell receptor beta chains from the same sample are listed, as sequenced in a study of cytomegalovirus exposure and HLA in healthy donors. PCR primers comprised 60 Vbeta and 13 Jbeta primers. This table comes from immunoSEQ multiplex PCR, and its TCRdb copy is limited to in-frame clones, with some not included. The sample has around 130,000 clones; 81% are singletons. The sequenced material came from PBMCs. The receptors stem from a man aged 35 to 55 in good health and CMV-seronegative.

V usage is TRBV19 and J usage is TRBJ2-1; D might be TRBD1 (6 bases). The CDR3 spans 14 residues. The ends were cut back, 8 bases at V and 7 bases at J, with 18 bases in the middle. Germline V gene lookup returns CDR1 LNHDA and CDR2 SQIVND (reference sequence). The CDR3 here is CASSTGWRENEQFF. The CDR3 DNA is TGTGCCAGTTCTACAGGGTGGAGAGAGAATGAGCAGTTCTTC.

The rearrangement links TRBV19 to TRBJ1-1; the match to TRBD1 covers 7 bases. Germline V lookup: CDR1 LNHDA, CDR2 SQIVND (reference sequence). V shed 1 base and J 0 bases; nucleotides not matched to a gene: 5. The CDR3 is 16 residues long. In nucleotides, the CDR3 is TGTGCCAGTAGTATAGTGCGGGGACAGATGAACACTGAAGCTTTCTTT. This encodes CASSIVRGQMNTEAFF.

The rearrangement uses TRBV5-4 and TRBJ2-7; TRBD2 aligns across 10 bases. The CDR3 has 15 residues. V shed 4 bases, J shed 2 bases, and the junction held 6 bases outside the gene matches. From germline, CDR1 is SGHNT and CDR2 YYREEE (reference sequence). CDR3 in DNA: TGTGCCAGCAGCCCTACTAGCGGGGAGGCCTACGAGCAGTACTTC. Amino acids: CASSPTSGEAYEQYF.

J is TRBJ2-3 and V is TRBV5-1; TRBD2 matches at 13 bases. Germline values: CDR1 SGHRS, CDR2 YFSETQ. Losses at the gene ends were 4 bases for V and 3 bases for J; bases not matched to a gene: 2. The CDR3 has 15 residues. The CDR3 sequence is CASSTLAGGTDTQYF. The CDR3 DNA reads as TGCGCCAGCAGCACACTAGCGGGAGGGACAGATACGCAGTATTTT.

DNA for the CDR3: TGTGCCAGCGCCAGTACAGGTAGGGGGAGAACCTACAATGAGCAGTTCTTC. It encodes CASASTGRGRTYNEQFF. The rearrangement joins TRBV9 to TRBJ2-1; perhaps TRBD1 as D (6 bases). Germline values: CDR1 SGDLS, CDR2 YYNGEE. With 7 bases removed from V and 2 bases from J, the gap between germline ends came to 22 bases. The CDR3 covers 17 residues.

This clone has only one observation. V and J are TRBV2 and TRBJ1-2; D not certain. With 8 bases removed from V and 2 bases from J, the gap between germline ends came to 15 bases. Germline lookup yields CDR1 SNHLY and CDR2 FYNNEI. The CDR3 runs to 14 residues. In nucleotides, the CDR3 is TGTGCCAGCTTCGTCACAGATGAGAACTATGGCTACACCTTC. This gives the protein CASFVTDENYGYTF.

The chain uses TRBV19 and TRBJ1-1; 7 bases align to TRBD1. The CDR3 runs to 15 residues. Germline trimming cut 3 bases from V and 4 bases from J; bases unmatched to any gene: 8. Germline V CDR1 and CDR2: LNHDA, SQIVND (reference sequence). CDR3 nucleotide sequence: TGTGCCAGTAGTATTCGGGGACAGTTGGCCACTGAAGCTTTCTTT. Protein: CASSIRGQLATEAFF.

The chain carries TRBV18 and TRBJ2-7; possible D gene TRBD2, 6 bases. Per the germline V gene, CDR1 is KGHSH and CDR2 is LQKENI. Deletions cut 1 base from V and 3 bases from J, with 16 bases between. The CDR3 length is 16 residues. The CDR3 sequence: CASSPLAGKGDYEQYF. CDR3 in DNA: TGTGCCAGCTCACCACTGGCGGGGAAGGGTGACTACGAGCAGTACTTC.

The J gene is TRBJ1-2, the V gene TRBV9; 7 bases match TRBD1. The junction had 10 bases not matched to a gene; V was cut back by 6 bases and J by 2 bases. The CDR3 totals 15 residues. The germline V gene encodes CDR1 SGDLS and CDR2 YYNGEE. The CDR3 nucleotides are TGTGCCAGCAACCCGACAGGGTCCAAGAACTATGGCTACACCTTC. It encodes CASNPTGSKNYGYTF.

The table lists this clone with a few counts. This chain uses TRBV27 with TRBJ1-2, with 7 bases lining up with TRBD1. V was clipped by 5 bases and J by 4 bases; unmatched bases: 7. Germline V CDR1 and CDR2: MNHEY, SMNVEV (reference sequence). CDR3 length: 14 amino acids. CDR3 DNA: TGTGCCAGCAGTCCGAGGACAGGAAGCTATGGCTACACCTTC. It codes for CASSPRTGSYGYTF.

The genes are TRBV7-6 and TRBJ2-5; TRBD2 aligns across 9 bases. The CDR3 consists of 16 residues. V was clipped by 5 bases and J by 5 bases; unmatched bases: 12. From germline, CDR1 is SGHVS and CDR2 FNYEAQ. The CDR3 DNA sequence: TGTGCCAGCAGCAAATTCCGTAGCGGGAGTTGGGAGACCCAGTACTTC. Protein sequence: CASSKFRSGSWETQYF.

This clone was found a few times. V usage is TRBV28 and J usage is TRBJ1-4; D uncertain. V dropped 5 bases and J dropped 0 bases, with 7 bases sitting between them. This CDR3 contains 14 residues. Germline V gives CDR1 MDHEN, CDR2 SYDVKM. The CDR3 DNA reads TGTGCCAGCAGTGGCAGTGCAACTAATGAAAAACTGTTTTTT. It translates to CASSGSATNEKLFF.

The chain joins TRBV4-1 to TRBJ1-6; possibly TRBD1 for D (5 bases). CDR3 size: 16 residues. The V gene's germline CDR1 is MGHRA and CDR2 YSYEKL. The V gene lost 3 bases and the J gene lost 6 bases, with 15 bases spanning the gap. Here the CDR3 reads CASSQAAGRTNSPLHF. The CDR3 DNA is TGCGCCAGCAGCCAGGCCGCGGGGCGGACTAATTCACCCCTCCACTTT.